Listed below are T cell receptor beta chains from one sample, sequenced in a study of cytomegalovirus exposure and HLA in healthy donors. Clones were read by immunoSEQ multiplex PCR, and TCRdb kept only the in-frame ones, dropping some. The table records around 150,000 clones, approximately 73% of them present only once. The sample was PBMCs. The receptors here all came from a man aged 25 to 40 in good health and CMV-seropositive. The CDR3 runs from the conserved cysteine through the conserved F or W. The D gene is left open where the match is weak. Not every row has a clone size; where given, it reads once, few, many or a size class.

V gene,D gene,J gene,clone size,CDR3 DNA,CDR3 protein
TRBV9,TRBD1,TRBJ1-1,few,TGTGCCAGCAGCCTAGCGGGGACAGTGAACACTGAAGCTTTCTTT,CASSLAGTVNTEAFF
TRBV11-2,TRBD2,TRBJ2-7,-,TGTGCCAGCAGCCAAACCCTGGGACTAGCGTTACCCTACGAGCAGTACTTC,CASSQTLGLALPYEQYF
TRBV19,-,TRBJ2-7,-,TGTGCCAGTAGGGACAGTTACTACGAGCAGTACTTC,CASRDSYYEQYF
TRBV30,TRBD2,TRBJ2-1,few,TGTGCCTGGGACCGATGGGCGGGAGGAAATGAGCAGTTCTTC,CAWDRWAGGNEQFF
TRBV27,-,TRBJ1-2,-,TGTGCCAGCAGTCCCCGCGCGTCTAACTATGGCTACACCTTC,CASSPRASNYGYTF
TRBV30,-,TRBJ1-4,-,TGTGCCTGGAGTGTATATGAGGCGTTTAATGAAAAACTGTTTTTT,CAWSVYEAFNEKLFF
TRBV6-1,-,TRBJ1-5,-,TGTGCCAGCAGTGAGCTTAGGACAGGCAATCAGCCCCAGCATTTT,CASSELRTGNQPQHF
TRBV27,TRBD2,TRBJ2-1,-,TGTGCCACCCAACTAGCGGGAGACTATGAGCAGTTCTTC,CATQLAGDYEQFF
TRBV7-9,TRBD2,TRBJ2-7,-,TGTTCCAGCAGCGCGACGGTATTAGCGGGAAATTACGAGCAGTACTTC,CSSSATVLAGNYEQYF
TRBV19,-,TRBJ2-7,-,TGTGCCAGTAGTATTGACAGGTCCGCCTCCTACGAGCAGTACTTC,CASSIDRSASYEQYF
TRBV28,-,TRBJ2-7,-,TGTGCCAGCATCCGAGGGGGGGCCTACGAGCAGTACTTC,CASIRGGAYEQYF
TRBV5-1,-,TRBJ2-3,-,TGCGCCAGCAGCTTCGAGGGAACCGTCGATACGCAGTATTTT,CASSFEGTVDTQYF
TRBV10-2,-,TRBJ1-1,-,TGCGCCACCACCCCAACAGCGAACACTGAAGCTTTCTTT,CATTPTANTEAFF
TRBV28,TRBD2,TRBJ2-7,-,TGTGCCAGCAGATTGACTAGCGGGATGTACGAGCAGTACTTC,CASRLTSGMYEQYF
TRBV7-7,TRBD1,TRBJ2-3,-,TGTGCTAGCAGCCCGACAGGGGGCGAAGATACGCAGTATTTT,CASSPTGGEDTQYF
TRBV30,TRBD1,TRBJ1-4,-,TGTGCCTGGAGTATGGGACAGGGTGCGAAAAAACTGTTTTTT,CAWSMGQGAKKLFF
TRBV7-9,-,TRBJ2-7,few,TGTGCCAGCAGCTTAAGCTCTTACGAGCAGTACTTC,CASSLSSYEQYF
TRBV9,-,TRBJ2-2,once,TGTGCCAGCACCGTAGGTAGCGGGGAGCTGTTTTTT,CASTVGSGELFF
TRBV7-8,-,TRBJ2-7,few,TGTGCCAGCAGCCCTACAGGGTCCCCCTACGAGCAGTACTTC,CASSPTGSPYEQYF
TRBV2,TRBD1,TRBJ1-4,-,TGTGCCAGCAGTACTGCCCGGACAGGGTCCGGTAATGAAAAACTGTTTTTT,CASSTARTGSGNEKLFF
TRBV11-3,-,TRBJ2-2,few,TGTGCCAGCAGCTTCCAGGGGATAGGGGGAGACACCGGGGAGCTGTTTTTT,CASSFQGIGGDTGELFF
TRBV4-1,TRBD2,TRBJ2-5,-,TGCGCCAGCAGCCCTTCTAGCGGGGAAGGGGAGACCCAGTACTTC,CASSPSSGEGETQYF
TRBV19,-,TRBJ2-1,-,TGTGCCAGTAGTATAGGAACAGGGCTATCCTACAATGAGCAGTTCTTC,CASSIGTGLSYNEQFF
TRBV19,-,TRBJ2-3,-,TGTGCCAGCCTTGACAGCAACACAGATACGCAGTATTTT,CASLDSNTDTQYF
TRBV2,-,TRBJ1-4,few,TGTGCCAGCCAAACCCGGAGCCGTGAAAAACTGTTTTTT,CASQTRSREKLFF
TRBV7-9,TRBD1,TRBJ2-7,-,TGTTCCAGCAGCTATCCGGGGACAGGGGAGTACGAGCAGTACTTC,CSSSYPGTGEYEQYF
TRBV19,TRBD2,TRBJ2-1,few,TGTGCCAGTAGCAAAACTAGCGGGAGCTCCTACAATGAGCAGTTCTTC,CASSKTSGSSYNEQFF
TRBV11-2,TRBD1,TRBJ1-1,few,TGTGCCACCGGCACCAGGGGGAGAGCTTTCTTT,CATGTRGRAFF
TRBV28,TRBD2,TRBJ2-7,-,TGTGCCAGCAGTACAGGGACTAGCGGGTCTAACTACGAGCAGTACTTC,CASSTGTSGSNYEQYF
TRBV10-1,-,TRBJ1-1,few,TGCGCCAGCAGTGATGACCGGGGGGACACTGAAGCTTTCTTT,CASSDDRGDTEAFF
TRBV2,TRBD1,TRBJ2-7,-,TGTGCCCGTGGGACAGGGGGCTTGAACGAGCAGTACTTC,CARGTGGLNEQYF
TRBV18,-,TRBJ2-2,-,TGTGCCAGCTCACCACCAAGCAGGGAGGTCGGGGGGCTGTTTTTT,CASSPPSREVGGLFF
TRBV5-1,TRBD2,TRBJ2-1,-,TGCGCCAGCAGCACGGCAGGGGTAGGGACTAGGGGGGAGCAGTTCTTC,CASSTAGVGTRGEQFF
TRBV27,TRBD2,TRBJ2-7,-,TGTGCCAGCAGTCTTATAGCGGGAGCAGGCGAGCAGTACTTC,CASSLIAGAGEQYF
TRBV7-9,TRBD1,TRBJ2-5,-,TGTGCCAGCAGCTTAGACTCAGGGGGCCAAGAGACCCAGTACTTC,CASSLDSGGQETQYF
TRBV11-2,TRBD1,TRBJ2-5,-,TGTGCCAGCAGCTTGGGACAGGGGGAGGAGACCCAGTACTTC,CASSLGQGEETQYF
TRBV10-3,-,TRBJ1-3,-,TGTGCCATCATAAGTCAGGTCTCGGAAGGAAACACCATATATTTT,CAIISQVSEGNTIYF
TRBV7-3,-,TRBJ2-5,-,TGTGCCAGCAGCCTTACTCCGGGAGCGGAGACCCAGTACTTC,CASSLTPGAETQYF
TRBV12-5,-,TRBJ2-1,-,TGTGCTAGTGGTTTGGTACTCGCCGGGGGAAAGCAGTTCTTC,CASGLVLAGGKQFF
TRBV7-6,-,TRBJ1-2,-,TGTGCCAGCAGCCCTAATACCAATAACTATGGCTACACCTTC,CASSPNTNNYGYTF
TRBV19,-,TRBJ1-2,-,TGTGCCAGTAGTATCGCTCAGGGCTGGGATGGCTACACCTTC,CASSIAQGWDGYTF
TRBV19,-,TRBJ2-5,-,TGTGCCAGTAGTCCTCAGGGGCTTGAGGCCCAGTACTTC,CASSPQGLEAQYF
TRBV5-4,TRBD2,TRBJ2-7,few,TGTGCCAGCACCATCCGGGGGGGACTAGCGGGAGTTGTTACGAACGAGCAGTACTTC,CASTIRGGLAGVVTNEQYF
TRBV18,TRBD1,TRBJ1-1,-,TGTGCCAGCTCACCCGACAGGGGAGGGACTGAAGCTTTCTTT,CASSPDRGGTEAFF
TRBV7-2,-,TRBJ2-7,-,TGTGCCAGCAGCTTAGGGGGAGGGGGGCAGTACTTC,CASSLGGGGQYF
TRBV27,TRBD2,TRBJ2-1,few,TGTGCCAGCGACGGGAGGCCCTTTAACAATGAGCAGTTCTTC,CASDGRPFNNEQFF
TRBV4-1,-,TRBJ1-2,few,TGCGCCAGCAGCCAAGGAGTATTCGAAGTCTATGGCTACACCTTC,CASSQGVFEVYGYTF
TRBV6-5,-,TRBJ2-1,few,TGTGCCAGCAGTTACGACGGGTATTCCTACAATGAGCAGTTCTTC,CASSYDGYSYNEQFF
TRBV11-3,TRBD2,TRBJ2-7,-,TGTGCCAGCAGCCAGCGGGAGGGCTCCGGGCGTCGCGAGCAGTACTTC,CASSQREGSGRREQYF
TRBV30,TRBD2,TRBJ2-5,-,TGTGCCTCGGATGGGGGGGAAGAGACCCAGTACTTC,CASDGGEETQYF
TRBV30,TRBD1,TRBJ1-3,few,TGTGCCTGGAGTGGAACAGGGGCTGGAAACACCATATATTTT,CAWSGTGAGNTIYF
TRBV27,-,TRBJ2-2,-,TGTGCCAGCACCCTTGTACAGGGAGTCACCGGGGAGCTGTTTTTT,CASTLVQGVTGELFF
TRBV5-1,-,TRBJ2-7,-,TGCGCCAGCAGCCAGACCGGGACTGGGATCTACGAGCAGTACTTC,CASSQTGTGIYEQYF
TRBV11-2,-,TRBJ2-1,once,TGTGCCAGCAGCTTCCTGTATTCGAGCTCCTACAATGAGCAGTTCTTC,CASSFLYSSSYNEQFF
TRBV2,-,TRBJ1-3,-,TGTGCCAGCAGAGAGATCCTCTCTGGAAACACCATATATTTT,CASREILSGNTIYF
TRBV28,-,TRBJ2-7,-,TGTGCCAGCAGCCCAAACTACGAGCAGTACTTC,CASSPNYEQYF
TRBV5-1,TRBD2,TRBJ2-2,-,TGCGCCAGCGGGACTAGCGGGGCTTTTACCGGGGAGCTGTTTTTT,CASGTSGAFTGELFF